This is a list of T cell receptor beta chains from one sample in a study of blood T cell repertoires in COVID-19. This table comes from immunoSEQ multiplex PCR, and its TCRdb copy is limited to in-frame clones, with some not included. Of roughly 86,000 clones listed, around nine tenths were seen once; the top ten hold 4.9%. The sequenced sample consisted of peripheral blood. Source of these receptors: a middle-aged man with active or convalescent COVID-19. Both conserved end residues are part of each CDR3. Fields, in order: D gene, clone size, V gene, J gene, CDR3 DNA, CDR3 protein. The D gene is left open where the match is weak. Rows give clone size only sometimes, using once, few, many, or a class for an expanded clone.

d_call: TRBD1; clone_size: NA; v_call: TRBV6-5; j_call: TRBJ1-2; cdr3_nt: TGTGCCAGCAGTCCCGGGGGACAGAGAGGCTACACCTTC; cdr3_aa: CASSPGGQRGYTF
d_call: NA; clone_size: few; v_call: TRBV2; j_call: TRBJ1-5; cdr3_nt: TGTGCCAGCAGACCGCCCGGTCAGCCCCAGCATTTT; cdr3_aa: CASRPPGQPQHF
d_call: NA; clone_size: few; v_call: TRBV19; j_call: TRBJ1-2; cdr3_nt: TGTGCCAGTAGTTACGGGACATCGTCTAACTATGGCTACACCTTC; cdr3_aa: CASSYGTSSNYGYTF
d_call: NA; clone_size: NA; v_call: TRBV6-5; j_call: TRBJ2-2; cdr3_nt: TGTGCCAGCAGGGCCTTTGGGGAGCTGTTTTTT; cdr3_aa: CASRAFGELFF
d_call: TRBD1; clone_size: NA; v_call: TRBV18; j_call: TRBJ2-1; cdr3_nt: TGTGCCAGCTCACCGAACTCAGGACAGGGTTTGGGTGAGCAGTTCTTC; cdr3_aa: CASSPNSGQGLGEQFF
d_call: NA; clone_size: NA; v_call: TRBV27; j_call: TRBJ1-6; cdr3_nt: TGTGCCAGCAGTTTAAATCAGGGCCCAGGAGTTTCACCCCTCCACTTT; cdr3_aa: CASSLNQGPGVSPLHF
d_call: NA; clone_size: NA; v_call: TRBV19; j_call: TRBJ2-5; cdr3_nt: TGTGCCAGTAGTAGCCCTGCCGGAGGGACCCAGTACTTC; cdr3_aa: CASSSPAGGTQYF
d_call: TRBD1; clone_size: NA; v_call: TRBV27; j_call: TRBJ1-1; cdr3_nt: TGTGCCAGCAGTTTCCTTTTGACAGGGGGCGTCACTGAAGCTTTCTTT; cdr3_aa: CASSFLLTGGVTEAFF
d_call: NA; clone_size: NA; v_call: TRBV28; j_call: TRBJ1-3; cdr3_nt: TGTGCCAGTGGCTCGGGCTCTGGAAACACCATATATTTT; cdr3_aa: CASGSGSGNTIYF
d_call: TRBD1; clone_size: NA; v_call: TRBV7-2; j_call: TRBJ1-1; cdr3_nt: TGTGCCAGCAGCTTATCCGGACAGGGGATAACTGAAGCTTTCTTT; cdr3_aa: CASSLSGQGITEAFF
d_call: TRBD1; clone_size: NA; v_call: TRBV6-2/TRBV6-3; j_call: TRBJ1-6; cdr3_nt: TGTGCCAGCAGTACAGGACAGGGGGATTCACCCCTCCACTTT; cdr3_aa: CASSTGQGDSPLHF
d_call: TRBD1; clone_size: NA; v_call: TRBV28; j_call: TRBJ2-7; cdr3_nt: TGTGCCAGCATCTCCGGGACAGGGGCCCACGAGCAGTACTTC; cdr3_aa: CASISGTGAHEQYF
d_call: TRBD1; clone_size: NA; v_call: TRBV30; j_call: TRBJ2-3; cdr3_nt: TGTGCCTGGACCCCGGGACAGGGTGGGCAGTATTTT; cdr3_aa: CAWTPGQGGQYF